These T cell receptor beta chains were read from a single sample in a study of blood T cells in healthy people across ages. One entry per CDR3 protein results from TCRdb running MiXCR on the 5' RACE reads. Altogether roughly 700,000 distinct CDR3 sequences are present, around half being singletons, with the ten largest covering approximately 32%. Sequenced sample: blood. Receptors were obtained from a woman in her sixties or seventies in good health. Both conserved end residues are part of each CDR3. D genes are given only for firm matches. Clone sizes are given selectively: once, few, many, or a class where the clone is expanded.

clone size	D gene	V gene	J gene	CDR3 DNA	CDR3 protein
.	TRBD2	TRBV27	TRBJ2-7	TGTGCCAGCAGCTCAATAGCACTAGCGGGAGGGCACGGCGAGCAGTACTTC	CASSSIALAGGHGEQYF
few	.	TRBV27	TRBJ2-7	TGTGCCAGCAGTCCGACAGCCTCCTACGAGCAGTACTTC	CASSPTASYEQYF
few	.	TRBV6-6	TRBJ1-1	TGTGCCAGCAGTTATTCGGGGGTTGAAGCTTTCTTT	CASSYSGVEAFF
few	TRBD2	TRBV27	TRBJ2-3	TGTGCCAGCAGTTCCAAGAGCCCCCAATTCAGCGGGAGGGCAGATACGCAGTATTTT	CASSSKSPQFSGRADTQYF
.	TRBD2	TRBV20-1	TRBJ2-1	TGCAGTGCTCAGCGGGCTAGCGGGGGCGGGGCGCAGTTCTTC	CSAQRASGGGAQFF
.	.	TRBV7-9	TRBJ1-1	TGTGCCAGCAGCCTTACCGGACAGCTCATGAACACTGAAGCTTTCTTT	CASSLTGQLMNTEAFF
once	TRBD1	TRBV7-9	TRBJ2-7	TGTGCCAGCACCGGGACAGGGGATTACGAGCAGTACTTC	CASTGTGDYEQYF
once	.	TRBV13	TRBJ2-7	TGTGCCAGCAGCTCGATTAACTACGAGCAGTACTTC	CASSSINYEQYF
.	.	TRBV14	TRBJ2-7	TGTGCCAGCAGCCGACCGGACATTTTCTACGGGCAGTACTTC	CASSRPDIFYGQYF
.	TRBD1	TRBV28	TRBJ2-2	TGTGCCAGCAGACTTGCCGGGACAGGGAACACCGGGGAGCTGTTTTTT	CASRLAGTGNTGELFF
.	.	TRBV7-8	TRBJ1-1	TGTGCCAGCAGCCGACAGCCTACTCGTCTCGAAGCTTTCTTT	CASSRQPTRLEAFF
.	TRBD2	TRBV20-1	TRBJ2-3	TGCAGTGCTAGAGATCGTGCGGGAGTAGGCCCAGATACGCAGTATTTT	CSARDRAGVGPDTQYF
few	.	TRBV6-1	TRBJ1-1	TGTGCCAGCAACCGTGGAGACACTGAAGCTTTCTTT	CASNRGDTEAFF
.	.	TRBV29-1	TRBJ2-3	TGCAGCGTGGATTTAGATGGAGAGACGCAGTATTTT	CSVDLDGETQYF
.	.	TRBV30	TRBJ2-5	TGTGCCTGGAGCCCACTGCTAGAGACCCAGTACTTC	CAWSPLLETQYF
.	.	TRBV18	TRBJ2-5	TGTGCCAGCTCACCTGTAGGGATCGGAGAGACCCAGTACTTC	CASSPVGIGETQYF
.	.	TRBV20-1	TRBJ2-1	TGCAGTGCCCGGGACGGTAACTACAATGAGCAGTTCTTC	CSARDGNYNEQFF
.	.	TRBV28	TRBJ2-7	TGTGCCAGCAGAGGGGCAGGGAAAGGCTACGAGCAGTACTTC	CASRGAGKGYEQYF
.	TRBD2	TRBV12-3/TRBV12-4	TRBJ2-3	TGTGCCAGCAGTCCAGGACTAGCGGGAGGGTTGAGCACAGATACGCAGTATTTT	CASSPGLAGGLSTDTQYF
.	TRBD2	TRBV18	TRBJ2-3	TGTGCCAGCTCACCTCCCGGACTAGCGGCCGCAGATACGCAGTATTTT	CASSPPGLAAADTQYF
.	TRBD2	TRBV7-8	TRBJ2-7	TGTGCCAGCAGCGTGGTCGGGGGGAGTTACGAGCAGTACTTC	CASSVVGGSYEQYF
.	TRBD2	TRBV11-3	TRBJ2-1	TGTGCCAGCAGCTTTTCTAGCGGGAAAACCTACAATGAGCAGTTCTTC	CASSFSSGKTYNEQFF
few	.	TRBV6-2/TRBV6-3	TRBJ2-1	TGTGCCAGCAGTTTAGTGGACACCGATGAGCAGTTCTTC	CASSLVDTDEQFF
few	.	TRBV7-8	TRBJ2-3	TGTGCCAGCAGCTTAGTCGCGGCCGCTAGCACAGATACGCAGTATTTT	CASSLVAAASTDTQYF
.	.	TRBV18	TRBJ2-5	TGTGCCAGCTCACAGCAGCAGCGCCTTCAAGAGACCCAGTACTTC	CASSQQQRLQETQYF
many	.	TRBV7-6	TRBJ2-7	TGTGCCAGCAGCTTATACAGAGCCTACGAGCAGTACTTC	CASSLYRAYEQYF
.	TRBD1	TRBV7-9	TRBJ2-7	TGTGCCAGCAGCGTTCCGGGACAGGGTTACGAGCAGTACTTC	CASSVPGQGYEQYF
.	TRBD1	TRBV5-1	TRBJ1-2	TGCGCCAGCAGCCCAACGACAGGGGCCAACTATGGCTACACCTTC	CASSPTTGANYGYTF
.	.	TRBV20-1	TRBJ1-6	TGCAGTGCCCGAGGGATGAGGAGCTCTAATAATTCATCCCTCCACTTT	CSARGMRSSNNSSLHF
.	.	TRBV9	TRBJ2-5	TGTGCCAGCAGCGTAGCGGGCAGGGGAAGGGGAGAGACCCAGTACTTC	CASSVAGRGRGETQYF
.	.	TRBV28	TRBJ1-2	TGTGCCAGCAGACTCGACTCCGGGACAAATTATGGCTACACCTTC	CASRLDSGTNYGYTF
once	.	TRBV20-1	TRBJ2-2	TGCAGTGCCTCAGACACGAACACCGGGGAGCTGTTTTTT	CSASDTNTGELFF
few	TRBD1	TRBV28	TRBJ2-1	TGTGCCAGCAGAAGCACAGGGGATAACCCTAATGAGCAGTTCTTC	CASRSTGDNPNEQFF
.	.	TRBV4-3	TRBJ2-7	TGCGCCAGCAGCCAAGATCGGGCTAGTACCCTCTACGAGCAGTACTTC	CASSQDRASTLYEQYF
.	TRBD2	TRBV4-3	TRBJ2-5	TGCGCCAGCAGCCTTGGGACTAGCGGGAGAGGGCAAGAGACCCAGTACTTC	CASSLGTSGRGQETQYF
.	.	TRBV6-5	TRBJ1-2	TGTGCCAGCAGAACTCCCGGGGCCTATGGCTACACCTTC	CASRTPGAYGYTF
.	.	TRBV27	TRBJ1-2	TGTGCCAGCAGTTTAGGAGGGAACAAGGGAGGAGTATATGGCTACACCTTC	CASSLGGNKGGVYGYTF
once	.	TRBV7-2	TRBJ2-3	TGTGCCAGCAGCTCCCTGGGGGGTTACACAGATACGCAGTATTTT	CASSSLGGYTDTQYF
.	TRBD1	TRBV24-1	TRBJ2-1	TGTGCCACCAGTGACTCCGACAGGGGGAAGTCCTACAATGAGCAGTTCTTC	CATSDSDRGKSYNEQFF
.	TRBD1	TRBV7-3	TRBJ2-7	TGTGCCAGCAGCCCCGACAGGGGGAGCGGCTACGAGCAGTACTTC	CASSPDRGSGYEQYF
few	.	TRBV29-1	TRBJ2-3	TGCAGCGTTGAAGGGAAGACTTCCACAGATACGCAGTATTTT	CSVEGKTSTDTQYF
.	TRBD2	TRBV12-3/TRBV12-4	TRBJ2-2	TGTGCCAGCAGTCCCCTAGCGGGAGAGGGCACCGGGGAGCTGTTTTTT	CASSPLAGEGTGELFF
.	.	TRBV20-1	TRBJ1-2	TGCAGTGCTTCATCGGGGCCTCTCTATGGCTACACCTTC	CSASSGPLYGYTF
.	TRBD1	TRBV29-1	TRBJ2-7	TGCAGCGCCAGACAGGGGGACGAGCAGTACTTC	CSARQGDEQYF
.	TRBD1	TRBV6-4	TRBJ2-1	TGTGCCAGCAGTGACTCGGGGACAGGGGTCGATGAGCAGTTCTTC	CASSDSGTGVDEQFF
.	.	TRBV6-1	TRBJ1-1	TGTGCCAGCAGCAACAAGTTAAGTAACACTGAAGCTTTCTTT	CASSNKLSNTEAFF
.	TRBD2	TRBV7-2	TRBJ2-2	TGTGCCAGCAGCTTAAGGACTAGCGGGAGCCCCGGGGAGCTGTTTTTT	CASSLRTSGSPGELFF
once	.	TRBV20-1	TRBJ2-7	TGCAGTGCTCCACTTCGCGGTTCCTACAATGAGCAGTACTTC	CSAPLRGSYNEQYF
.	TRBD2	TRBV6-5	TRBJ2-7	TGTGCCAGCAGTTACTCGATACTAGCGGCGAAGGTGCAGTACTTC	CASSYSILAAKVQYF
.	TRBD1	TRBV20-1	TRBJ1-6	TGCAGTGCTAGGAATCCGGGACAGGGGAGTTCACCCCTCCACTTT	CSARNPGQGSSPLHF
.	.	TRBV20-1	TRBJ2-6	TGCAGTGCCATTGGACAGTTCTCTGGGGCCAACGTCCTGACTTTC	CSAIGQFSGANVLTF
.	TRBD2	TRBV28	TRBJ2-5	TGTGCCAGCAGTTTATCGGGACTAGCGGGAGAGGGCCATAAGACCCAGTACTTC	CASSLSGLAGEGHKTQYF
few	TRBD2	TRBV7-2	TRBJ2-1	TGTGCCAGCAGCCCGCGGACTAGCGGGAGATCCCTCGTCTACAATGAGCAGTTCTTC	CASSPRTSGRSLVYNEQFF
.	TRBD2	TRBV18	TRBJ2-7	TGTGCCAGCTCACCGGGACTAGCGGGAGAGGTTAAGCAGTACTTC	CASSPGLAGEVKQYF
.	.	TRBV30	TRBJ2-7	TGTGCCTGGAGTGTTGGGGGTCTGCAGTACTTC	CAWSVGGLQYF
.	TRBD1	TRBV14	TRBJ1-4	TGTGCCAGCAGCCCTGACAGGGCGGGCGAAAAACTGTTTTTT	CASSPDRAGEKLFF
.	TRBD2	TRBV28	TRBJ2-7	TGTGCCAGCGTAGATGGGGGGAGCGGGAGCTCCTACGAGCAGTACTTC	CASVDGGSGSSYEQYF
.	.	TRBV28	TRBJ2-1	TGTGCCAGCAGTGGAGGGTCAGTTGAGCAGTTCTTC	CASSGGSVEQFF
few	TRBD2	TRBV3-1	TRBJ2-3	TGTGCCAGCAGTCCCCGGACTAGCGGGATTTTTATAGATACGCAGTATTTT	CASSPRTSGIFIDTQYF
.	TRBD2	TRBV5-1	TRBJ2-3	TGCGCCAGCAGCTTGGCCGTTAGCGGGAGCACAGATACGCAGTATTTT	CASSLAVSGSTDTQYF